The 9 T cell receptor beta chains presented below share a single source sample, sequenced in a study of shared T cell receptors in the human thymus. The table came from immunoSEQ multiplex PCR; TCRdb's copy has only in-frame clones and leaves some out. The sample lists about 660,000 clones, 80% to 90% occurring once. Separately, the same data were catalogued under a study of human thymus T cells.

The material sequenced was thymocytes. Receptors originate from a boy younger than two with a congenital heart defect.

The V gene is TRBV28, the J gene TRBJ1-1; 7 positions match TRBD1. Germline V CDR1 and CDR2: MDHEN, SYDVKM. Trimming at V came to 7 bases and at J to 0 bases, leaving 2 bases not matched to a gene. The CDR3 consists of 13 residues. CDR3 in amino acids: CASMGQLNTEAFF. The CDR3 coding sequence is TGTGCCAGCATGGGACAGCTGAACACTGAAGCTTTCTTT.

The chain links TRBV7-8 to TRBJ1-1; D perhaps matches TRBD1 (6 bases). CDR1 is SGHVS, CDR2 FQNEAQ, per germline. V was shortened by 8 bases and J by 1 base, with 17 bases between the two germline ends. The CDR3 loop spans 15 amino acids. CDR3 sequence reads: CASRLLTGRNTEAFF. CDR3 DNA: TGTGCCAGCCGACTCTTAACAGGGCGGAACACTGAAGCTTTCTTT.

The rearrangement links TRBV23-1 to TRBJ2-1, with D possibly matching TRBD2 (5 bases). TRBV23-1 belongs to the ORF category, with a function that is uncertain. CDR3 length: 11 residues. V was trimmed by 4 bases and J by 15 bases, leaving 13 bases between them. The CDR3 region has the DNA TGCGCCAGCAGTCCCCGGTGGGAGTGGTTCTTC. It specifies CASSPRWEWFF.

The V and J genes are TRBV30 and TRBJ1-4, with D unclear. Germline CDR1 reads GTSNPN; CDR2 reads SVGIG (reference sequence). The V and J ends lost 2 bases and 6 bases respectively, with 7 bases between them. The CDR3 is 12 amino acids. Here the CDR3 reads CAWSLRDEKLFF. The CDR3 nucleotides are TGTGCCTGGAGTCTCCGGGATGAAAAACTGTTTTTT.

The chain employs TRBV4-3 and TRBJ2-7; D might be TRBD1 (6 bases). Germline lookup yields CDR1 LGHNA and CDR2 YSLEER. V was pared by 0 bases and J by 3 bases, with 18 bases between. This CDR3 is 17 amino acids long. The CDR3 coding sequence is TGCGCCAGCAGCCAAGATATGTCCCGGGACAAAAGCTACGAGCAGTACTTC. This sequence encodes CASSQDMSRDKSYEQYF.

This clone was recorded a few times. V gene TRBV29-1 combines with J gene TRBJ2-2; D unresolved. V was trimmed by 4 bases and J by 4 bases, leaving 10 bases between them. This CDR3 spans 13 amino acids. CDR1 and CDR2 from the germline V gene are SQVTM and ANQGSEA. The DNA for the CDR3 is TGCAGCGTTGTGTGTGGCACCACCGGGGAGCTGTTTTTT. It is translated as CSVVCGTTGELFF.

The V call is TRBV28, the J call TRBJ2-1, with D possibly matching TRBD1 (6 bases). The CDR3 is 15 amino acids. Trimming removed 6 bases from V and 7 bases from J, with 19 bases in between. Germline V lookup: CDR1 MDHEN, CDR2 SYDVKM. The CDR3, as DNA: TGTGCCAGCAGACCCAGACAGGCTAGGGGGAATGAGCAGTTCTTC. This translates into CASRPRQARGNEQFF.

This clone was recorded a few times. This sequence joins TRBV5-5 and TRBJ2-7; the match to TRBD2 covers 9 bases. V shed 4 bases, J shed 2 bases, and the junction held 4 bases outside the gene matches. The CDR3 has 14 amino acids. Germline lookup yields CDR1 SGHKS and CDR2 YYEKEE (reference sequence). The CDR3 reads CASSHSGSPYEQYF. The CDR3 coding sequence is TGTGCCAGCAGCCATAGCGGGAGCCCCTACGAGCAGTACTTC.

This clone was detected only a few times. The chain couples TRBV4-3 to TRBJ2-4; tentatively, D is TRBD2 (6 bases). The CDR3 contains 16 residues. Germline V gives CDR1 LGHNA, CDR2 YSLEER. Between the trimmed V and J ends, which lost 3 bases and 2 bases, there was a span of 14 bases. CDR3 sequence (DNA): TGCGCCAGCAGCCAGCTCGGGAGAGGAACCAAAAACATTCAGTACTTC. Residues: CASSQLGRGTKNIQYF.